The clone carrying this TCR beta chain has just a few counts. This entry is derived from a study of T-cell reconstitution after alpha-beta-depleted transplantation in children. CDR3 length: 15 residues. Germline loops: CDR1 WSHSY, CDR2 SAAADI. Trimming took off 2 bases at V and 4 bases at J, with 12 bases between the two ends. Using unique molecular identifiers, the investigators prepared the TCRbeta library. One entry per CDR3 protein results from TCRdb running MiXCR on the PCR reads. This sample has around 400,000 distinct CDR3 sequences; about 20% occur once, and the top ten carry 3% to 4%. The receptor comes from a human donor who donated a stem cell graft to a child with acute myeloid leukemia. Sequencing was performed on PBMCs from the stem cell graft donor, taken from the stem cell graft. This chain uses TRBV10-2 with TRBJ1-5, with a possible D match to TRBD1 (5 bases). Here the CDR3 DNA reads TGCGCCAGCAGTGAGGGCAGGGTTGAGAATCAGCCCCAGCATTTT. This gives the protein CASSEGRVENQPQHF.